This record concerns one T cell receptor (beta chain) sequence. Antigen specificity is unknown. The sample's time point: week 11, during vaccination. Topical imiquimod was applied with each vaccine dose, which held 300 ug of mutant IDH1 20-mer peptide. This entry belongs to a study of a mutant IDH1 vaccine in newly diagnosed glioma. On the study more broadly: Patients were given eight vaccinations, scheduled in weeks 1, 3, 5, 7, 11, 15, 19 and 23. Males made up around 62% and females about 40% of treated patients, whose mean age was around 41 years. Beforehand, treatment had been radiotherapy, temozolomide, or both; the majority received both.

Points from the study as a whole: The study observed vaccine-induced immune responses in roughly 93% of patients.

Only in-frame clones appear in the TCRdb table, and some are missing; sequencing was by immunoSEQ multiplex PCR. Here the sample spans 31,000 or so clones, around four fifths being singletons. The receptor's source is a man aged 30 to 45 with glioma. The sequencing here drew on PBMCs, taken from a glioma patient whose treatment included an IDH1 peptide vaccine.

This CDR3 is CAISVEGGFNYGYTF. The CDR3 DNA reads as TGTGCCATCAGTGTGGAGGGGGGTTTTAACTATGGCTACACCTTC. The J gene is TRBJ1-2, the V gene TRBV10-3, with TRBD1 as a possible D gene (6 bases). CDR3 length: 15 amino acids. V shed 4 bases and J shed 1 base, with 13 bases lying between them. CDR1 and CDR2 (germline): ENHRY, SYGVKD.